This T cell receptor (beta chain) was sequenced for a study of T-cell reconstitution after alpha-beta-depleted transplantation in children. Study results and caveats: After transplant, at about two months, alpha-beta T cells were reportedly derived from several hundred expanded graft clones. Diversity of TCRbeta at day 60 was high in some patients, arising from surviving recipient T cells and thymic progenitors. From newly produced T cells came most of the T-cell counts and diversity one year after transplant.

As regards this clonotype: What it recognizes is unknown.

Unique molecular identifiers were incorporated during preparation of the TCRbeta library. MiXCR was run by TCRdb on the PCR reads, yielding one entry per CDR3 protein. The sample includes around 580,000 distinct CDR3 sequences, 25% to 30% of them seen just once. This receptor was identified in a boy less than two years old with Wiskott-Aldrich syndrome, due to receive a stem cell transplant. The specimen comprised PBMCs, sampled before TCRalphabeta/CD19-depleted stem cell transplant.

The CDR3 bases are TGTGCCAGCAGCCCGCGGAGGACGCAAGAGACCCAGTACTTC. This sequence encodes CASSPRRTQETQYF. The chain uses TRBV3-1 and TRBJ2-5; a weak D match, TRBD2 (5 bases). V lost 4 bases and J 2 bases, leaving 11 bases between the germline ends. Germline V gene data show CDR1 as LGHDT and CDR2 as YNNKEL (reference sequence). This CDR3 is 14 amino acids long.